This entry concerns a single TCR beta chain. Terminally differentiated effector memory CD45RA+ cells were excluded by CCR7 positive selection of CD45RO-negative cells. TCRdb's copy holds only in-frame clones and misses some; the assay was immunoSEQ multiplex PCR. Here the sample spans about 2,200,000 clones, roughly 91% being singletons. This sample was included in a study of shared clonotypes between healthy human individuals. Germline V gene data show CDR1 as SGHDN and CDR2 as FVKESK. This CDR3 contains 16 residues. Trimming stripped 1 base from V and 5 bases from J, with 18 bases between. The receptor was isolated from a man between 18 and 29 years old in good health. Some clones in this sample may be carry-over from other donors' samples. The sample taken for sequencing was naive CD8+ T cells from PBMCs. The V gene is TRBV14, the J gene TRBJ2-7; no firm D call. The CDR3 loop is CASSQAHLGSYDEQYF. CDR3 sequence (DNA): TGTGCCAGCAGCCAAGCCCACTTGGGAAGTTACGACGAGCAGTACTTC.